Shown below are 9 T cell receptor beta chains from a single sample sequenced in a study of blood T cell repertoires in COVID-19. Sequencing was performed with immunoSEQ multiplex PCR; in TCRdb, only in-frame clones are kept and a portion is missing. This sample carries about 330,000 clones, approximately 85% of them seen once, and the ten largest clones take under 2%. The sequencing sample was made of peripheral blood. These receptors came from a woman between 45 and 65 years old with acute or convalescent COVID-19.

This chain uses TRBV5-1 with TRBJ1-2, with TRBD1 matching 10 bases. The length of the CDR3 is 13 residues. V lost 0 bases, J lost 9 bases, and 2 bases stayed unmatched. Germline values: CDR1 SGHRS, CDR2 YFSETQ. CDR3 residues: CASSLEGQGSYTF. In DNA form, the CDR3 reads TGCGCCAGCAGCTTGGAGGGACAGGGGAGCTACACCTTC.

The CDR3 nucleotides read TGTGCCAGCAGTACGCCGGGACATTATCAGCCCCAGCATTTT. It specifies CASSTPGHYQPQHF. The chain carries TRBV28 and TRBJ1-5, with a tentative D call TRBD1 (6 bases). The CDR3 covers 14 residues. The V gene's germline CDR1 is MDHEN and CDR2 SYDVKM. V lost 5 bases and J 5 bases, leaving 13 bases between the germline ends.

This chain links TRBV19 with TRBJ2-7; 8 bases are a match to TRBD1. The V gene end was trimmed by 6 bases and the J gene end by 6 bases; junction bases not matched to a gene: 7. Looked up from germline, CDR1 is LNHDA and CDR2 is SQIVND (reference sequence). This CDR3 is 13 amino acids long. The CDR3 DNA reads as TGTGCCAGTAGCGACAGGGGACGGCTCGAGCAGTACTTC. Amino acids: CASSDRGRLEQYF.

The CDR3, as DNA: TGTGCCAGCAGTATACTAGCGGGCGTCACCGGGGAGCTGTTTTTT. It is translated as CASSILAGVTGELFF. This chain links TRBV27 with TRBJ2-2, with TRBD2 matching over 9 bases. Germline assignment: CDR1 MNHEY and CDR2 SMNVEV (reference sequence). The CDR3 runs to 15 residues. V lost 5 bases, J lost 4 bases, and 5 bases stayed unmatched.

The chain recombines TRBV3-1 (or the pseudogene TRBV3-2) with TRBJ2-5; tentatively, D is TRBD1 (6 bases). CDR1 and CDR2 from the germline V gene are LGHDT and YNNKEL (reference sequence). CDR3 length: 14 residues. V lost 8 bases, J lost 2 bases, and 15 bases lay in between. Here the CDR3 reads CASLGWTEQETQYF. CDR3 DNA: TGTGCCAGCCTTGGATGGACAGAGCAAGAGACCCAGTACTTC.

The genes are TRBV28 and TRBJ1-3; 7 positions match TRBD1. This CDR3 is 16 amino acids long. CDR1 is MDHEN and CDR2 is SYDVKM in the germline V gene. V shed 6 bases, J shed 3 bases, and the junction held 11 bases outside the gene matches. CDR3 coding DNA: TGTGCCAGCAGCGTAGGGGGCGCTTCGTTTGGAAACACCATATATTTT. This codes for CASSVGGASFGNTIYF.

V usage is TRBV2 and J usage is TRBJ2-5; TRBD1 agrees at 9 bases. V lost 7 bases and J lost 4; bases outside the gene matches: 13. Germline assignment: CDR1 SNHLY and CDR2 FYNNEI. The CDR3 loop spans 16 amino acids. CDR3 DNA sequence: TGTGCCAGCACCAAAAGGCCCACAGGGGGCACAGAGACCCAGTACTTC. It encodes CASTKRPTGGTETQYF. The complete variable domain, with remaining parts taken from reference TRBV2 and TRBJ2-5, reads EPEVTQTPSHQVTQMGQEVILRCVPISNHLYFYWYRQILGQKVEFLVSFYNNEISEKSEIFDDQFSVERPDGSNFTLKIRSTKLEDSAMYFCASTKRPTGGTETQYFGPGTRLLVL.

Only a few counts were recorded for this clone. The chain employs TRBV5-1 and TRBJ2-2, with D unresolved. The CDR3 sequence is 16 residues long. From germline, CDR1 is SGHRS and CDR2 YFSETQ. Between the trimmed V and J ends, which lost 0 bases and 7 bases, there was a span of 16 bases. The CDR3 DNA sequence: TGCGCCAGCAGCTTGGCCTTAGATGGCCCAGGCGGGGAGCTGTTTTTT. Translating it yields CASSLALDGPGGELFF.

The chain's CDR3 is CASSTWDSSYEQYF. The CDR3 region has the DNA TGTGCCAGCAGCACTTGGGACAGTAGCTACGAGCAGTACTTC. The J gene is TRBJ2-7, the V gene TRBV28, with 7 nucleotides matching TRBD1. This CDR3 is 14 amino acids long. After removal of 6 bases from V and 3 bases from J, the junction contained 8 bases not matched to a gene. Germline lookup yields CDR1 MDHEN and CDR2 SYDVKM.